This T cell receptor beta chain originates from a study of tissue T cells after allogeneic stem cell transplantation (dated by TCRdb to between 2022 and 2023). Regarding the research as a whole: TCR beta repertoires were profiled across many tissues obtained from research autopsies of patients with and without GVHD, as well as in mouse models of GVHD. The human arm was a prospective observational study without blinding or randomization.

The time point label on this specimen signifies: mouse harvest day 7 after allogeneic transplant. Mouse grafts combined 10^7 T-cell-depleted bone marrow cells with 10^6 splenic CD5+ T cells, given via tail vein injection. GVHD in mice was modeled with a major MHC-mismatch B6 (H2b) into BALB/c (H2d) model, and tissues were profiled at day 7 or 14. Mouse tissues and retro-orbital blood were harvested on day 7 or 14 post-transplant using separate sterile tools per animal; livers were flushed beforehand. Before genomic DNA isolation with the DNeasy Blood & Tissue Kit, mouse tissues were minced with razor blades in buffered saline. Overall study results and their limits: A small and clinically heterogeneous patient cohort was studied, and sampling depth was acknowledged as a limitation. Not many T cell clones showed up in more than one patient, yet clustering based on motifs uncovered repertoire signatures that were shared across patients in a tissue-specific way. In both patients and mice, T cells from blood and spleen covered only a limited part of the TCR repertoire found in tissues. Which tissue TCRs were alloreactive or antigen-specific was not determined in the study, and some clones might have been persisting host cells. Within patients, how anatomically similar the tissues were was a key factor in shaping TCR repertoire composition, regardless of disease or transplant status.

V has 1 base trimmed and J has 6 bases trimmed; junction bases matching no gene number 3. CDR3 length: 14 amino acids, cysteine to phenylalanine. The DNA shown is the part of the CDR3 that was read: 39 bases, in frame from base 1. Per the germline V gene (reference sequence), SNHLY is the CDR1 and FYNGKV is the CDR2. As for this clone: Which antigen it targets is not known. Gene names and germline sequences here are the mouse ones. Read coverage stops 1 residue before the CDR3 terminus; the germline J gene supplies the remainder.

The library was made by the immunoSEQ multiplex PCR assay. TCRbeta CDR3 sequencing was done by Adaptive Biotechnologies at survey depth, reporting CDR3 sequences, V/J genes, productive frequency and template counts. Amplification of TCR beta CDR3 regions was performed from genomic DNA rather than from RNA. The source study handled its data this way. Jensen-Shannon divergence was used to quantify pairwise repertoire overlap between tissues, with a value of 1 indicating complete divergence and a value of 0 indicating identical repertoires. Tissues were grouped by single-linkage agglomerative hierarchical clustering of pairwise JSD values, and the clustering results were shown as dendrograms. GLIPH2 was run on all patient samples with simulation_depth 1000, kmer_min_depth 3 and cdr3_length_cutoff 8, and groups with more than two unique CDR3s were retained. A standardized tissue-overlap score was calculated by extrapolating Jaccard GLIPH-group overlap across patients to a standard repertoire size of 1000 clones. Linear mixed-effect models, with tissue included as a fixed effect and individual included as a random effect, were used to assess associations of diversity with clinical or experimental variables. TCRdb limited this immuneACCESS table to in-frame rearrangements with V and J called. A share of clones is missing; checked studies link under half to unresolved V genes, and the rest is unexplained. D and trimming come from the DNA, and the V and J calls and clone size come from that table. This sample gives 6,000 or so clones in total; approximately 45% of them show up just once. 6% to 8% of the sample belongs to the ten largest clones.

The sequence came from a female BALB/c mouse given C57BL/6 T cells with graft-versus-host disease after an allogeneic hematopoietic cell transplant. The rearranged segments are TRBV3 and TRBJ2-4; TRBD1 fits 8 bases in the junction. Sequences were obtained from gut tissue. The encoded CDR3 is CASSLGQGANTLYF. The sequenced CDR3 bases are TGTGCCAGCAGCTTAGGCCAGGGGGCGAACACCTTGTAC.